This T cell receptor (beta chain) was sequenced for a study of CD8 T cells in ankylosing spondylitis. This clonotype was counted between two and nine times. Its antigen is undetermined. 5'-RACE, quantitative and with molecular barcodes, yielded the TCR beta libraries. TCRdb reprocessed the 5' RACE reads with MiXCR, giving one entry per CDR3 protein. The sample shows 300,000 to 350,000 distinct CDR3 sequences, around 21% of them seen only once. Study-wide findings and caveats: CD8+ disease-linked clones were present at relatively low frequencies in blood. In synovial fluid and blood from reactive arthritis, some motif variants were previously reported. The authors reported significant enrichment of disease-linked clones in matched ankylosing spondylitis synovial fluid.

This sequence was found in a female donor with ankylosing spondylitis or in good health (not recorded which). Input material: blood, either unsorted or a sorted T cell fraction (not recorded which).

For the CDR3, the DNA is TGCAGTGCCCGCGATGGACTTGGCCACAGTGAAGCTTTCTTT. Amino acid sequence: CSARDGLGHSEAFF. V usage is TRBV20-1 and J usage is TRBJ1-1; the D is unclear. The CDR3 totals 14 residues. Per the germline V gene, CDR1 is DFQATT and CDR2 is SNEGSKA (reference sequence). Deletions cut 6 bases from V and 7 bases from J, with 21 bases between.